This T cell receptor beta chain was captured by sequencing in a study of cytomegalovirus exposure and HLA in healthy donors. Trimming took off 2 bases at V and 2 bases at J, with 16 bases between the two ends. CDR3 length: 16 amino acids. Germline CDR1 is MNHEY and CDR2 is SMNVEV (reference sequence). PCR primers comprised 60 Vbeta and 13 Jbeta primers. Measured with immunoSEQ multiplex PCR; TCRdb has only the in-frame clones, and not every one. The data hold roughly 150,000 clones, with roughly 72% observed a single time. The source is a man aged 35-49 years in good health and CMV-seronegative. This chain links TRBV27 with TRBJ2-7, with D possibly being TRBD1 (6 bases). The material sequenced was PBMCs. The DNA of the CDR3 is TGTGCCAGCAGTTTAAGGGGGACCTCTTCGCCCTACGAGCAGTACTTC. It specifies CASSLRGTSSPYEQYF.